A selection of T cell receptor beta chains follows, all from one sample in a study of shared clonotypes between healthy human individuals. The table came from immunoSEQ multiplex PCR; TCRdb's copy has only in-frame clones and leaves some out. The data contain some 2 million clones, about 95% of them singletons. Sequencing was carried out using naive CD8+ T cells sorted from blood. The origin of the receptors is a young man in good health. Both conserved end residues are part of each CDR3. Each record gives: D gene, V gene, clone size, J gene, CDR3 protein, CDR3 DNA. A D gene is named only where the DNA matches it firmly. Expanded clones are given a class, and other clones once, few, many or no size at all.

NA	TRBV4-1	NA	TRBJ2-7	CASSQEGGPYEQYF	TGCGCCAGCAGCCAAGAAGGGGGACCCTACGAGCAGTACTTC
TRBD1	TRBV29-1	few	TRBJ1-2	CSVRQGDGYTF	TGCAGCGTCCGACAGGGCGACGGCTACACCTTC
NA	TRBV18	NA	TRBJ2-1	CASSPTGGTYNEQFF	TGTGCCAGCTCACCGACTGGCGGTACCTACAATGAGCAGTTCTTC
NA	TRBV6-6	NA	TRBJ2-7	CASGTPSYEQYF	TGTGCCAGCGGTACACCCTCCTACGAGCAGTACTTC
NA	TRBV2	NA	TRBJ2-2	CASSDPGVGVGELFF	TGTGCCAGCAGTGATCCCGGGGTTGGCGTCGGGGAGCTGTTTTTT
NA	TRBV15	NA	TRBJ1-2	CATNFMGSNYGYTF	TGTGCCACCAATTTCATGGGGTCTAACTATGGCTACACCTTC
TRBD1	TRBV2	NA	TRBJ1-2	CASSENGDSGTF	TGTGCCAGCAGTGAAAACGGGGACAGCGGTACCTTC
NA	TRBV11-2	once	TRBJ2-7	CASSLAAGSYEQYF	TGTGCCAGCAGCTTAGCGGCAGGTTCCTACGAGCAGTACTTC
NA	TRBV9	NA	TRBJ2-7	CASSAGNEQYF	TGTGCCAGCAGCGCGGGTAACGAGCAGTACTTC
TRBD1	TRBV2	NA	TRBJ1-1	CASSGTGWNTEAFF	TGTGCCAGCAGCGGGACAGGATGGAACACTGAAGCTTTCTTT
NA	TRBV9	NA	TRBJ2-7	CASSVGRTYEQYF	TGTGCCAGCAGCGTTGGTCGAACCTACGAGCAGTACTTC
NA	TRBV27	NA	TRBJ2-1	CASSLFPAVYEQFF	TGTGCCAGCAGTTTATTTCCGGCGGTTTATGAGCAGTTCTTC
NA	TRBV18	NA	TRBJ1-1	CASSPWSGRETEAFF	TGTGCCAGCTCACCATGGTCGGGGAGGGAGACTGAAGCTTTCTTT
TRBD1	TRBV7-9	NA	TRBJ2-7	CASSLVDRGQSEQYF	TGTGCCAGCAGCTTAGTGGACAGGGGGCAGAGCGAGCAGTACTTC
NA	TRBV19	NA	TRBJ2-5	CASSDSAKEETQYF	TGTGCCAGTAGTGACAGCGCGAAGGAAGAGACCCAGTACTTC
TRBD2	TRBV4-1	NA	TRBJ2-7	CASSQVSGLAVEQYF	TGCGCCAGCAGCCAAGTTTCGGGACTAGCGGTAGAGCAGTACTTC
TRBD1	TRBV27	NA	TRBJ1-6	CASSSPGQGTSPLHF	TGTGCCAGCAGTTCCCCGGGACAGGGCACTTCACCCCTCCACTTT
NA	TRBV19	NA	TRBJ2-7	CASSMVNSYEQYF	TGTGCCAGTAGTATGGTGAACTCCTACGAGCAGTACTTC
NA	TRBV27	NA	TRBJ2-7	CASSLLSPAGLSHEQYF	TGTGCCAGCAGTTTATTATCCCCCGCAGGCCTAAGCCACGAGCAGTACTTC
NA	TRBV6-1	once	TRBJ2-7	CASSEGDGGYEQYF	TGTGCCAGCAGTGAGGGGGACGGAGGATACGAGCAGTACTTC
TRBD2	TRBV10-3	NA	TRBJ2-7	CAISEGVGLALYEQYF	TGTGCCATCAGTGAGGGGGTAGGACTAGCCCTCTACGAGCAGTACTTC
NA	TRBV7-6	NA	TRBJ1-1	CASSLLDSRDNTEAFF	TGTGCCAGCAGCTTGCTAGACTCCCGGGACAACACTGAAGCTTTCTTT
TRBD1	TRBV4-3	NA	TRBJ2-5	CASSRIWDSQETQYF	TGCGCCAGCAGCCGGATATGGGACAGCCAAGAGACCCAGTACTTC
NA	TRBV5-6	NA	TRBJ2-1	CASRSGPGERFF	TGTGCCAGCAGAAGCGGCCCGGGAGAGCGATTCTTC
TRBD1	TRBV6-6	NA	TRBJ1-2	CASSYRTGLAGYTF	TGTGCCAGCAGTTACCGGACAGGGCTGGCGGGCTACACCTTC
NA	TRBV6-5	NA	TRBJ2-3	CASRPDRGYTDTQYF	TGTGCCAGCAGACCCGACCGGGGGTACACAGATACGCAGTATTTT
TRBD2	TRBV4-3	NA	TRBJ2-1	CASSQGGTGTPRLADSYNEQFF	TGCGCCAGCAGCCAGGGGGGGACCGGGACACCACGACTAGCGGACTCCTACAATGAGCAGTTCTTC
TRBD1	TRBV9	NA	TRBJ1-2	CASSHTRQGFDSFYGYTF	TGTGCCAGCAGTCATACTAGACAGGGGTTCGATTCGTTCTATGGCTACACCTTC
NA	TRBV27	NA	TRBJ2-6	CASSGLGVSGANVLTF	TGTGCCAGCAGTGGGCTAGGGGTATCCGGGGCCAACGTCCTGACTTTC
TRBD1	TRBV10-3	NA	TRBJ1-1	CAISVGQGTNTEAFF	TGTGCCATCAGCGTTGGACAGGGTACGAACACTGAAGCTTTCTTT
TRBD2	TRBV4-1	NA	TRBJ2-3	CASSQVSGGATDTQYF	TGCGCCAGCAGCCAGGTTAGCGGGGGGGCGACAGATACGCAGTATTTT
NA	TRBV28	NA	TRBJ1-1	CASSLGGEDTEAFF	TGTGCCAGCAGTTTGGGGGGCGAAGACACTGAAGCTTTCTTT
TRBD2	TRBV27	NA	TRBJ2-1	CASSALGTSGIYEQFF	TGTGCCAGCAGTGCCCTAGGGACTAGCGGGATCTATGAGCAGTTCTTC
NA	TRBV6-5	NA	TRBJ2-7	CASSYSGDGAYEQYF	TGTGCCAGCAGTTACTCTGGGGACGGCGCCTACGAGCAGTACTTC
NA	TRBV7-8	NA	TRBJ2-1	CASSSEGQVENEQFF	TGTGCCAGCAGCTCTGAGGGCCAGGTGGAAAATGAGCAGTTCTTC